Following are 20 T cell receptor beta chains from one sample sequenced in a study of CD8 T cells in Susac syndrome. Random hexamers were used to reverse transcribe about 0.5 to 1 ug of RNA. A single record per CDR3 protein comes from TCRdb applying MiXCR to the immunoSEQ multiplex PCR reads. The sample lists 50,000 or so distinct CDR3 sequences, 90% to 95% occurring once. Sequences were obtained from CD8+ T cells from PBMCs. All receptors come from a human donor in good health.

As DNA, the CDR3 is TGTGCCAGCAGCCCCCTCACTCAAACGGAGCTCTTCTACGAGCAGTACTTC. This gives the protein CASSPLTQTELFYEQYF. This sequence joins TRBV12-3 or TRBV12-4 and TRBJ2-7; D not certain. V lost 6 bases, J lost 3 bases, and 24 bases lay in between. CDR3 length: 17 residues.

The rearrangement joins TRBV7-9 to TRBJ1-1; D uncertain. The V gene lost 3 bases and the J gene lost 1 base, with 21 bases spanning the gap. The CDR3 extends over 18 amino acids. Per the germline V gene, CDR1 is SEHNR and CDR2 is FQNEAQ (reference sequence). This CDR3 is CASSFLTPSPLRNTEAFF. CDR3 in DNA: TGTGCCAGCAGCTTCCTGACACCGTCTCCCCTGCGGAACACTGAAGCTTTCTTT. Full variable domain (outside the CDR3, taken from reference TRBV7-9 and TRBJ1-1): DTGVSQNPRHKITKRGQNVTFRCDPISEHNRLYWYRQTLGQGPEFLTYFQNEAQLEKSRLLSDRFSAERPKGSFSTLEIQRTEQGDSAMYLCASSFLTPSPLRNTEAFFGQGTRLTVV.

CDR3 loop: CASSPWVGSGETQYF. CDR3 nucleotides: TGTGCCAGCAGCCCCTGGGTAGGGTCGGGAGAGACCCAGTACTTC. This chain links TRBV7-8 with TRBJ2-5; D is uncertain. Per the germline V gene, CDR1 is SGHVS and CDR2 is FQNEAQ. CDR3 length equals 15 residues. V was trimmed by 5 bases and J by 4 bases, leaving 17 bases between them.

CDR3 amino acids: CASSLVGTGVDEQYF. In DNA, the CDR3 is TGTGCCAGCAGCTTAGTGGGGACAGGGGTAGACGAGCAGTACTTC. The chain employs TRBV11-2 and TRBJ2-7; 10 nucleotides match TRBD1. The CDR3 has 15 residues. The junction had 5 bases not matched to a gene; V was cut back by 1 base and J by 5 bases. The germline gives CDR1 SGHAT, CDR2 FQNNGV.

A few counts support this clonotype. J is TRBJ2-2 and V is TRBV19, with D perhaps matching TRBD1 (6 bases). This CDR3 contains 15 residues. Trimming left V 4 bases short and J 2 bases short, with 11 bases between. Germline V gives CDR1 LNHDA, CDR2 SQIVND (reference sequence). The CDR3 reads CASSKGDINTGELFF. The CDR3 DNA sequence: TGTGCCAGTAGTAAAGGGGACATAAACACCGGGGAGCTGTTTTTT.

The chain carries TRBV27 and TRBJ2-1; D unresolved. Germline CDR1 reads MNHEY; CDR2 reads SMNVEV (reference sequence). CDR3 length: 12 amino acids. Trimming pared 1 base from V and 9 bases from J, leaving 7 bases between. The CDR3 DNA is TGTGCCAGCAGTTTATATGATGGTGAGCAGTTCTTC. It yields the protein CASSLYDGEQFF.

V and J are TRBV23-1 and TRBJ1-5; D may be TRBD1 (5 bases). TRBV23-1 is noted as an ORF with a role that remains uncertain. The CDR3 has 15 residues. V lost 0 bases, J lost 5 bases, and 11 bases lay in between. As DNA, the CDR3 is TGCGCCAGCAGTCAATCCCCAGGGACCCATCAGCCCCAGCATTTT. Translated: CASSQSPGTHQPQHF.

The CDR3 protein is CASSYFLGSSVNTEAFF. For the CDR3, the DNA is TGTGCCAGCAGTTACTTCCTGGGGAGCAGCGTCAACACTGAAGCTTTCTTT. The chain couples TRBV6-5 to TRBJ1-1; D gene uncertain. Trimming stripped 1 base from V and 2 bases from J, with 17 bases between. CDR1 MNHEY and CDR2 SVGAGI come from the germline V gene. CDR3 length: 17 residues.

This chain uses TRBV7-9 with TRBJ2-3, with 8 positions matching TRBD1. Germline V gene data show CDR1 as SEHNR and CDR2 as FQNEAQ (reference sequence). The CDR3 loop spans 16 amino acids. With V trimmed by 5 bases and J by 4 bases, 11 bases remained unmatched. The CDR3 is CASSQRTGKLSDTQYF. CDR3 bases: TGTGCCAGCAGCCAGAGGACAGGGAAGCTCTCAGATACGCAGTATTTT.

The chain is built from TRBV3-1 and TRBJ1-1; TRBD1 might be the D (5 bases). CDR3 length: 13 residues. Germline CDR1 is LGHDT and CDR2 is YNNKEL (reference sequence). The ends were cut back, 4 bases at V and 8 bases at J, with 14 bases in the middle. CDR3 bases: TGTGCCAGCAGCCCCGCCGGGACCGCAGAAGCTTTCTTT. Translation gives CASSPAGTAEAFF. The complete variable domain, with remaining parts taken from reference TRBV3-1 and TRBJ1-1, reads DTAVSQTPKYLVTQMGNDKSIKCEQNLGHDTMYWYKQDSKKFLKIMFSYNNKELIINETVPNRFSPKSPDKAHLNLHINSLELGDSAVYFCASSPAGTAEAFFGQGTRLTVV.

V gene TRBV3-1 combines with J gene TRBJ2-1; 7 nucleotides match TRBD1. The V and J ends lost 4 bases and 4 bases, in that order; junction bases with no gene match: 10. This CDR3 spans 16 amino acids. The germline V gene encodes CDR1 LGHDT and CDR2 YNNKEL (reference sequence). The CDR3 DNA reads TGTGCCAGCAGCCCACCGGGACAGCCCTTATACAATGAGCAGTTCTTC. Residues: CASSPPGQPLYNEQFF.

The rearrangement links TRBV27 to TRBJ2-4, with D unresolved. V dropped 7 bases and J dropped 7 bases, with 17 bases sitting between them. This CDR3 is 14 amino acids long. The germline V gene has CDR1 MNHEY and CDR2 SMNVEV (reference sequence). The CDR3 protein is CASTSRGVGNIQYF. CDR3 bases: TGTGCCAGCACCTCTCGTGGGGTCGGGAACATTCAGTACTTC.

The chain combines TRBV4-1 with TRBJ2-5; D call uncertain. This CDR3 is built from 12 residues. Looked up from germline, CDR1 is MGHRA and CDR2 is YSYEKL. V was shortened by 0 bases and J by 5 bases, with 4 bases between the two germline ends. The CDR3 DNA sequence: TGCGCCAGCAGCCAAGATACGGAGACCCAGTACTTC. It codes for CASSQDTETQYF.

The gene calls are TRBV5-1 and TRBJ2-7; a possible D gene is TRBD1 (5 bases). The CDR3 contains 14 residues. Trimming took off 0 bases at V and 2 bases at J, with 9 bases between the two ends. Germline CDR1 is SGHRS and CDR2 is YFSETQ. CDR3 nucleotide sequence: TGCGCCAGCAGCTTGGGCGACAGTACCTACGAGCAGTACTTC. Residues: CASSLGDSTYEQYF.

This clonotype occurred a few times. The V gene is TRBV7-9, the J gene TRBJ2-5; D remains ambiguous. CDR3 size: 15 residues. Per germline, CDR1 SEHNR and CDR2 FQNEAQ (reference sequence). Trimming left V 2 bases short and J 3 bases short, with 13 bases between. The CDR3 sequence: CASSLFNRPEETQYF. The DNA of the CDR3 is TGTGCCAGCAGCTTATTTAATCGGCCGGAAGAGACCCAGTACTTC.

CDR3 bases: TGTGCCATCAGTGAGGGGACAGTGCAAGAGACCCAGTACTTC. Encoded protein: CAISEGTVQETQYF. The chain uses TRBV10-3 and TRBJ2-5; 7 bases are shared with TRBD1. Trimming cost V 2 bases and J 2 bases; bases outside gene matches: 2. Germline V CDR1 and CDR2: ENHRY, SYGVKD. The CDR3 extends over 14 amino acids.

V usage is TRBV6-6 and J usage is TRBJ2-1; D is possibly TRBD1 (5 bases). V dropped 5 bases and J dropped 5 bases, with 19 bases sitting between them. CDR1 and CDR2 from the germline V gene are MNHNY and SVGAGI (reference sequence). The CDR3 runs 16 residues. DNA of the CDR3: TGTGCCAGCAGTAAAAACAGGAAGGGGCTAAACAATGAGCAGTTCTTC. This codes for CASSKNRKGLNNEQFF.

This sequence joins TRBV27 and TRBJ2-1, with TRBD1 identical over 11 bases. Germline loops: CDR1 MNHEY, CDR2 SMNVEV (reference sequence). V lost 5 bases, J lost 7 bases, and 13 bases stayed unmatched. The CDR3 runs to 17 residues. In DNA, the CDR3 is TGTGCCAGCAGTCTACTATTTGGACAGGGGGCCATGAATGAGCAGTTCTTC. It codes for CASSLLFGQGAMNEQFF.

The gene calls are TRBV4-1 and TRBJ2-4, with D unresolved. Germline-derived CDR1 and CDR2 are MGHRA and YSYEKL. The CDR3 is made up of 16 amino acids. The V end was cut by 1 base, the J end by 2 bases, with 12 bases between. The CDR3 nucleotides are TGCGCCAGCAGCCAAGTGAAGGGTGAGACCAAAAACATTCAGTACTTC. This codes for CASSQVKGETKNIQYF.

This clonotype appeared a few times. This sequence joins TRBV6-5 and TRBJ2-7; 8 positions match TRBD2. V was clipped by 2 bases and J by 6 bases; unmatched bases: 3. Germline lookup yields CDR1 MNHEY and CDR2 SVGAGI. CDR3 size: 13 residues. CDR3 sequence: CASSYGGRLEQYF. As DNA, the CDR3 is TGTGCCAGCAGTTACGGCGGGAGGCTCGAGCAGTACTTC.